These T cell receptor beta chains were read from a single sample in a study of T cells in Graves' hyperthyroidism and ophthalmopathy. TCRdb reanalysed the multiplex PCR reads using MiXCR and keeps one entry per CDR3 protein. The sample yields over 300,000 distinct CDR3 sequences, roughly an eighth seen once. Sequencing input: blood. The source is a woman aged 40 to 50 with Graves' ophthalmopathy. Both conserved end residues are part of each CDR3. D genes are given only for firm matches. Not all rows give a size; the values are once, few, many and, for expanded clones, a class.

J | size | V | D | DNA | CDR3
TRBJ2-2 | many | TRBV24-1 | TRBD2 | TGTGCCACCAGCCGGACTAGCTATGAGGAGCTGTTTTTT | CATSRTSYEELFF
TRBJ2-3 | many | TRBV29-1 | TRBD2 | TGCAGCGTTGAATTCGTTGGGCCATCGCTAGCGGGAGGAAACGTGGATACGCAGTATTTT | CSVEFVGPSLAGGNVDTQYF
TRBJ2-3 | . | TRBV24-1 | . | TGTGCCACCGCCAGCGGCACAGATACGCAGTATTTT | CATASGTDTQYF
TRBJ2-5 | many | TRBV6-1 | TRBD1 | TGTGCCAGCAGGAACCGGGACAGGGGGCTGGAGACCCAGTACTTC | CASRNRDRGLETQYF
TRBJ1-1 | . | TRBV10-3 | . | TGTGCCATCAGTGAGTTAGTGAACACTGAAGCTTTCTTT | CAISELVNTEAFF
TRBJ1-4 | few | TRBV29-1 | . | TGCAGCGTTGAGCCTCAGGGTGAGGATGAAAAACTGTTTTTT | CSVEPQGEDEKLFF
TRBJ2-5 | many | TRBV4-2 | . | TGTGCCAGCAGCCAAGCGACTCGTAGTGGGACCCAGTACTTC | CASSQATRSGTQYF
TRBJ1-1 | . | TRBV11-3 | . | TGTGCCAGCAGCCTAAATAGGGATGAAGCTTTCTTT | CASSLNRDEAFF
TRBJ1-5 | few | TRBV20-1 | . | TGCAGTGTAGAGGGCCGGCGCAATCAGCCCCAGCATTTT | CSVEGRRNQPQHF
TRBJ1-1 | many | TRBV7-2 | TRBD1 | TGTGCCAGCAGCTTATTAGGGAACAGGGGGCGGAATGAAGCTTTCTTT | CASSLLGNRGRNEAFF
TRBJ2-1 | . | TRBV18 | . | TGTGCCAGCTCACCTCTCGGCGGTTACAATGAGCAGTTCTTC | CASSPLGGYNEQFF
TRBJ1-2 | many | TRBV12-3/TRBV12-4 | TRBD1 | TGTGCCAGCAGTTTAGGGGACAGGAGTAACTATGGCTACACCTTC | CASSLGDRSNYGYTF
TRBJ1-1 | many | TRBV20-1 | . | TGCAGTGCTGAGGGACACACGAACACTGAAGCTTTCTTT | CSAEGHTNTEAFF
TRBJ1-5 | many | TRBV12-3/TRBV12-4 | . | TGTGCCAGCAGTTTAGGACTAGAAAAATATCAGCCCCAGCATTTT | CASSLGLEKYQPQHF
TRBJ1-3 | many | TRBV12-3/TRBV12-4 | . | TGTGCCAGCAGTTTAGAGGGTGGAAACACCATATATTTT | CASSLEGGNTIYF
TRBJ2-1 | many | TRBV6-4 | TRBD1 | TGTGCCAGCAGCGGACAGGGTGGCCATGAGCAGTTCTTC | CASSGQGGHEQFF
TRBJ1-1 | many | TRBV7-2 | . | TGTGCCAGCAGCCAAAGAGGAGGGCGTTTCACTGAAGCTTTCTTT | CASSQRGGRFTEAFF
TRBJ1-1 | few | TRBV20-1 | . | TGCAGTGCTAGAGACCCCTCTCGGGGGATGAACACTGAAGCTTTCTTT | CSARDPSRGMNTEAFF
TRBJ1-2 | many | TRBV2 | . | TGTGCCAGCAGACGGGAAGCGACGGCTGGCTACACCTTC | CASRREATAGYTF
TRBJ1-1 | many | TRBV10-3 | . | TGTGCCATCAAGGGGCAGGACGTCACTGAAGCTTTCTTT | CAIKGQDVTEAFF
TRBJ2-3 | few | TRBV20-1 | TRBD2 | TGCAGTGCTAGGAAATCCTGGTTAGCGGGGACAGATACGCAGTATTTT | CSARKSWLAGTDTQYF
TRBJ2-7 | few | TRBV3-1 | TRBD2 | TGTGCCAGCAGCCCCGGACTAGCGGGGGCCCAAGGGGACGAGCAGTACTTC | CASSPGLAGAQGDEQYF
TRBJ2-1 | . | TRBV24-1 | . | TGTGCCACCAGTGATGATAGAGGACCGGGTGGCAATGAGCAGTTCTTC | CATSDDRGPGGNEQFF
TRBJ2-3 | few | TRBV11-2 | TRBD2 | TGTGCCAGCAGCTTACCCCCAGCGGGAGGTACAGATACGCAGTATTTT | CASSLPPAGGTDTQYF
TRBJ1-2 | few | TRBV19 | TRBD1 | TGTGCCAGTAGTATTACCGGGACAGGGTTGGTATATGGCTACACCTTC | CASSITGTGLVYGYTF
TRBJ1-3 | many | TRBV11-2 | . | TGTGCCAGCAGCTTAGTACGCGGGTTTGGAAACACCATATATTTT | CASSLVRGFGNTIYF
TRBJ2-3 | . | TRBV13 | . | TGTGCCAGCAGCCCGCCCGGGGTTCCAGATACGCAGTATTTT | CASSPPGVPDTQYF
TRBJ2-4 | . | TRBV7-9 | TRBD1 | TGTGCCAGCAGCCCGGGACAGGGCTTGGGAAACATTCAGTACTTC | CASSPGQGLGNIQYF
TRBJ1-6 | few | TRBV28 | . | TGTGCCAGCAGACGGCAGCCGAATTCACCCCTCCACTTT | CASRRQPNSPLHF
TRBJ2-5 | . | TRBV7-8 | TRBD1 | TGTGCCAGCAGCTTATCACGCGGGACAGGAGAGACCCAGTACTTC | CASSLSRGTGETQYF
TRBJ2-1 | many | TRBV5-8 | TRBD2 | TGTGCCAGCAGCAGACCCAGCGGGACCTACAATGAGCAGTTCTTC | CASSRPSGTYNEQFF
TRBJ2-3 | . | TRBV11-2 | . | TGTGCCAGCAGCCCAATAAGGGATACGCGGTATTTT | CASSPIRDTRYF
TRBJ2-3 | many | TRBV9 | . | TGTGCCAGCAGCGGAACTAGGAACACAGATACGCAGTATTTT | CASSGTRNTDTQYF
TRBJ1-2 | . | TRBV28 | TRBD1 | TGTGCCAGCAGAAGGACAGGGGTTAACTATGGCTACACCTTC | CASRRTGVNYGYTF
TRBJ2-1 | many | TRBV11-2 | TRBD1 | TGTGCCAGCAGCTTAGTAAGGGGGCCCACATCCAATGAGCAGTTCTTC | CASSLVRGPTSNEQFF
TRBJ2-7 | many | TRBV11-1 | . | TGTGCCAGCAGCAATCTCCGCGGGGAGGTGCCCTACGAGCAGTACTTC | CASSNLRGEVPYEQYF
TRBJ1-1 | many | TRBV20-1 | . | TGCAGTGCTAGAGATTTTCGGGGGGCAGGCACTGAAGCTTTCTTT | CSARDFRGAGTEAFF
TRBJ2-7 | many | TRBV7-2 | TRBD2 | TGTGCCAGCAGCTTAGTTGGACTAGCGTACGAGCAGTACTTC | CASSLVGLAYEQYF
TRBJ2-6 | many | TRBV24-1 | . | TGTGCCACCCAACAGGGTTCTGGGGCCAACGTCCTGACTTTC | CATQQGSGANVLTF
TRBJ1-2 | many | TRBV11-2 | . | TGTGCCAGCAGCTTAGGTCCTAACTATGGCTACACCTTC | CASSLGPNYGYTF
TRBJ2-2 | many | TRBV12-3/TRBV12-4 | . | TGTGCCAGCAGCCCCGTCCGGGCAAGCACCGGGGAGCTGTTTTTT | CASSPVRASTGELFF
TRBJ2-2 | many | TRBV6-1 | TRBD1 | TGTGCCAGCAGTTACCCAACCGGGACAGCCATAGGTGCGAACACCGGGGAGCTGTTTTTT | CASSYPTGTAIGANTGELFF